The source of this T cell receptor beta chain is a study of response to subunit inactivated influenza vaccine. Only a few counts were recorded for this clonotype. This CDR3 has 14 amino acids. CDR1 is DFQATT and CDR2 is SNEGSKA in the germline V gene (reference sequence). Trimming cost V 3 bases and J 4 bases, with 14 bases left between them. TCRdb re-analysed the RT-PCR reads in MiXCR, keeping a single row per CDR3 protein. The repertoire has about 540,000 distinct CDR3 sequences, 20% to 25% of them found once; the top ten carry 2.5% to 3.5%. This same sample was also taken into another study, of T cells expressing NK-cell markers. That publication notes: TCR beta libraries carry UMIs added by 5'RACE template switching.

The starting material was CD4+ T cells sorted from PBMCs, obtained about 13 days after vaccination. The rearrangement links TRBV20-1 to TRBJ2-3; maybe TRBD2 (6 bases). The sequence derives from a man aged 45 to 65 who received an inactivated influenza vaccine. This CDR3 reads CSASGRAPSDTQYF. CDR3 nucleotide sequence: TGCAGTGCTAGCGGGAGAGCCCCCTCAGATACGCAGTATTTT.